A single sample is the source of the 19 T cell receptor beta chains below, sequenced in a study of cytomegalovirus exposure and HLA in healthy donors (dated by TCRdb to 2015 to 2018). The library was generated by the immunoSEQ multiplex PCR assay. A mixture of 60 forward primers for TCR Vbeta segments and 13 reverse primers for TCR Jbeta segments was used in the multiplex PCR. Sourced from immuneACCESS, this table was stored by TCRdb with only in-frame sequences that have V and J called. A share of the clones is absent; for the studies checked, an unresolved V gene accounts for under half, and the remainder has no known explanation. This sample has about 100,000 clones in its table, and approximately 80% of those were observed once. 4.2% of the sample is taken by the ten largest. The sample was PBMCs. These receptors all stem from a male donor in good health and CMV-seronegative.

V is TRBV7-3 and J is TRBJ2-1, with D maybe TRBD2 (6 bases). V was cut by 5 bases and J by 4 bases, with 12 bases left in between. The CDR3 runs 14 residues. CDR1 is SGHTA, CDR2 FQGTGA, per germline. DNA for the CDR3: TGTGCCAGCAGCCACGGGGGACCGTACAATGAGCAGTTCTTC. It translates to CASSHGGPYNEQFF.

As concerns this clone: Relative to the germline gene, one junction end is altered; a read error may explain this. This chain's CDR3 is CASSFQLAGASDTQYF. The CDR3 nucleotides are TGTGCCAGCAGCTTTCAACTAGCGGGAGCGTCAGACACGCAGTATTTT. The chain joins TRBV7-9 to TRBJ2-3; 11 bases align to TRBD2. Germline values: CDR1 SEHNR, CDR2 FQNEAQ (reference sequence). CDR3 length: 16 amino acids.

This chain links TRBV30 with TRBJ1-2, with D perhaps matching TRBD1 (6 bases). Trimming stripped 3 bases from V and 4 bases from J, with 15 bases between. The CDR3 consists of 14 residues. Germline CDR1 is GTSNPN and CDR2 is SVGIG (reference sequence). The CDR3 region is CAWSHRTVAYGYTF. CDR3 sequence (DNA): TGTGCCTGGAGCCACCGGACAGTCGCCTATGGCTACACCTTC.

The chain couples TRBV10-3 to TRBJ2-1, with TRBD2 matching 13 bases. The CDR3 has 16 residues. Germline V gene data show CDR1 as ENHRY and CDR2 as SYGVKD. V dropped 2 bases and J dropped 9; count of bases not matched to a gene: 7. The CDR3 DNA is TGTGCCATCAGTGAGGGACTAGCGGGAGTTTTGGGTGAGCAGTTCTTC. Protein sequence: CAISEGLAGVLGEQFF.

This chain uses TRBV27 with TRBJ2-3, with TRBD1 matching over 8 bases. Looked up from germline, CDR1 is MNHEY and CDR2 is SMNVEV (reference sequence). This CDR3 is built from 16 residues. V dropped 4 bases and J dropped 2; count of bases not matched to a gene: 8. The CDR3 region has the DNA TGTGCCAGCAGTTCTTGGGGACAGGATGACACAGATACGCAGTATTTT. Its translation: CASSSWGQDDTDTQYF.

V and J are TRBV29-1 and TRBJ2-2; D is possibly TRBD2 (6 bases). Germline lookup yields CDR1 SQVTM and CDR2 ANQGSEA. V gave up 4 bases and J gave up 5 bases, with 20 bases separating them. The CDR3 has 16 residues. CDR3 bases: TGCAGCGTTGGGAGGGGCCGCAGCGTCTTGACCGGGGAGCTGTTTTTT. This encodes CSVGRGRSVLTGELFF.

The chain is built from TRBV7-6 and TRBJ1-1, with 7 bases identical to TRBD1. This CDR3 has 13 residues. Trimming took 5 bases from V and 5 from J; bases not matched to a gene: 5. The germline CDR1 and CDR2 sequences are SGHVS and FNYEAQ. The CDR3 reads CASSRQGRTEAFF. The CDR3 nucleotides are TGTGCCAGCAGCCGACAGGGTCGGACTGAAGCTTTCTTT.

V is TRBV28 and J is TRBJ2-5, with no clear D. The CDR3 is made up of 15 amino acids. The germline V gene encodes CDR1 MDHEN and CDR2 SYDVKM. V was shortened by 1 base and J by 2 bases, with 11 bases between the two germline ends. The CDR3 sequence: CASSLSADAQETQYF. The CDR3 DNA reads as TGTGCCAGCAGTTTATCTGCAGATGCTCAAGAGACCCAGTACTTC.

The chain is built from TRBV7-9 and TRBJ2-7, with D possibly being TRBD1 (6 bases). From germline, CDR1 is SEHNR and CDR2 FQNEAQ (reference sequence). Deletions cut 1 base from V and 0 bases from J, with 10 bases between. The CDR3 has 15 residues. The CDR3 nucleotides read TGTGCCAGCAGCTTAGTTCAGGGGAGCTCCTACGAGCAGTACTTC. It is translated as CASSLVQGSSYEQYF.

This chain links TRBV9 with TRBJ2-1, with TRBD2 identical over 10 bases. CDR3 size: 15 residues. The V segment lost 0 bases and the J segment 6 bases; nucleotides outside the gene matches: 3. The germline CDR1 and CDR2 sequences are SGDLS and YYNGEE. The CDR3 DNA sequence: TGTGCCAGCAGCGTAGGGGCTAGCGGGAGCAATGAGCAGTTCTTC. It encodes CASSVGASGSNEQFF.

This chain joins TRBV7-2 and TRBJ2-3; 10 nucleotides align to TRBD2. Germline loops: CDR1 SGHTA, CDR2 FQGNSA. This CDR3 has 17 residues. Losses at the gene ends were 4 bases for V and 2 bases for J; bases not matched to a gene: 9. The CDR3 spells CASSSIGLAENTDTQYF. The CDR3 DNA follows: TGTGCCAGCAGCTCGATAGGACTAGCGGAAAACACAGATACGCAGTATTTT. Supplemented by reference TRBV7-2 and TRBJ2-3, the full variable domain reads GAGVSQSPSNKVTEKGKDVELRCDPISGHTALYWYRQSLGQGLEFLIYFQGNSAPDKSGLPSDRFSAERTGGSVSTLTIQRTQQEDSAVYLCASSSIGLAENTDTQYFGPGTRLTVL.

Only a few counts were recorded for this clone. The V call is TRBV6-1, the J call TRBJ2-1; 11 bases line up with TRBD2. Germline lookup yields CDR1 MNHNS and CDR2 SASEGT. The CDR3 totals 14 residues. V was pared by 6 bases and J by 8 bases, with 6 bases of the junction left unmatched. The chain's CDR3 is CASSLAGGHDEQFF. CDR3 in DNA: TGTGCCAGCAGCCTAGCGGGAGGTCACGATGAGCAGTTCTTC.

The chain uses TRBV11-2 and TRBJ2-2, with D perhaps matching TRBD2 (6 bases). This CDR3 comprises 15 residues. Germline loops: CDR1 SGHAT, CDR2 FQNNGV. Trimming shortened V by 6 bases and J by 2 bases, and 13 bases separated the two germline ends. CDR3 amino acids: CASRSPSANTGELFF. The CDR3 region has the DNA TGTGCCAGCAGATCACCTAGCGCCAACACCGGGGAGCTGTTTTTT.

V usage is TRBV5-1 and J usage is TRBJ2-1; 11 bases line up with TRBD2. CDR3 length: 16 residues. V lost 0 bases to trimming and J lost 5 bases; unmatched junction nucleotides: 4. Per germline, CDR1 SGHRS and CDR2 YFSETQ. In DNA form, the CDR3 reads TGCGCCAGCAGCTTGGGAACTAGCGGGGGTCACAATGAGCAGTTCTTC. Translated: CASSLGTSGGHNEQFF.

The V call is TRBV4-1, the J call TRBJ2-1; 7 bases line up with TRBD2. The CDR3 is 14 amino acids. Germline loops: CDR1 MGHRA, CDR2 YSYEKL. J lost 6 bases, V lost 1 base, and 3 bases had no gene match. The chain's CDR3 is CASSQGGRANEQFF. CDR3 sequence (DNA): TGCGCCAGCAGCCAAGGAGGGAGGGCCAATGAGCAGTTCTTC.

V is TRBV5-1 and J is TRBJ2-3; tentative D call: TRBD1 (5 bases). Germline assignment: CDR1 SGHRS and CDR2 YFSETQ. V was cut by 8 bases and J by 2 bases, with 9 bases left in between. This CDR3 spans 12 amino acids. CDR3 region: CASEGATDTQYF. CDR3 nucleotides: TGCGCCAGTGAAGGGGCCACAGATACGCAGTATTTT. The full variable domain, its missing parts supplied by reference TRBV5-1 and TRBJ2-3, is KAGVTQTPRYLIKTRGQQVTLSCSPISGHRSVSWYQQTPGQGLQFLFEYFSETQRNKGNFPGRFSGRQFSNSRSEMNVSTLELGDSALYLCASEGATDTQYFGPGTRLTVL.

In DNA, the CDR3 is TGTGCCAGTAGTCCCGGGGGTTCCCTCAGCACAGAAGCTTTCTTT. Its protein is CASSPGGSLSTEAFF. V and J are TRBV19 and TRBJ1-1, with a weak D call TRBD1 (5 bases). The germline CDR1 and CDR2 sequences are LNHDA and SQIVND (reference sequence). The CDR3 extends over 15 amino acids. Trimming removed 5 bases at V and 8 bases at J, with 21 bases between.

The CDR3 loop reads CASSRLAGYNEQFF. Here the CDR3 DNA reads TGTGCCAGCAGTAGACTAGCGGGTTACAATGAGCAGTTCTTC. This rearrangement joins TRBV6-4 to TRBJ2-1; 10 bases are a match to TRBD2. The CDR3 sequence is 14 residues long. With V trimmed by 5 bases and J by 4 bases, 2 bases remained unmatched. The germline V gene has CDR1 MRHNA and CDR2 SNTAGT.

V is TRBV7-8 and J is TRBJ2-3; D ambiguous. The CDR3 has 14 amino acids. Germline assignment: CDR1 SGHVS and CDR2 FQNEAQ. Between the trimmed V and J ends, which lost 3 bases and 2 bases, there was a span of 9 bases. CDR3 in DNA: TGTGCCAGCAGCTTGCGCCCAAACACAGATACGCAGTATTTT. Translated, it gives CASSLRPNTDTQYF.